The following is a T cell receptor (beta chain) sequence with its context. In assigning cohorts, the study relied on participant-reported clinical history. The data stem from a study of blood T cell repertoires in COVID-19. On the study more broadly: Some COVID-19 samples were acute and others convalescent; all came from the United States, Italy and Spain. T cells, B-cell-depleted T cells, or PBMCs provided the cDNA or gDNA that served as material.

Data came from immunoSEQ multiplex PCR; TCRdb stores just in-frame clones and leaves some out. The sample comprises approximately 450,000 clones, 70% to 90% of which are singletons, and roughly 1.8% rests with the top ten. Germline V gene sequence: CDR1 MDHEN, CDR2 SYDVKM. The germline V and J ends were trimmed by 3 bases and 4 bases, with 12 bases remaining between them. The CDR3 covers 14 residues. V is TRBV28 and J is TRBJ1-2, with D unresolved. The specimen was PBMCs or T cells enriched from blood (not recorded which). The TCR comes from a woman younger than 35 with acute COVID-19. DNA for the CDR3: TGTGCCAGCAGTTTGGCCGTTAAACCCTATGGCTACACCTTC. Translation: CASSLAVKPYGYTF.